This TCR beta chain was observed in a study of naive and memory T cell subsets. A UMI-containing oligonucleotide was joined by 3' ligation to the TCR cDNA template. The SP2 primer and nested alpha and beta constant region primers amplified ligated cDNA in four rounds. Blood and skin TCR RNA was reverse transcribed with alpha and beta constant primers. TCRdb itself ran the 5' RACE reads through MiXCR, one entry per CDR3 protein. The sample gives roughly 56,000 distinct CDR3 sequences, about 7.2% of which show up once; 9% to 10% is in the top ten. The sequence came from a male donor in good health.

This CDR3 reads CASSLEGPVVREKLFF. The CDR3 region has the DNA TGTGCCAGCAGCTTAGAAGGTCCGGTTGTGAGGGAAAAACTGTTTTTT. The chain has TRBV7-9 and TRBJ1-4, with D uncertain. V was trimmed by 1 base and J by 8 bases, leaving 17 bases between them. CDR1 is SEHNR and CDR2 is FQNEAQ in the germline V gene (reference sequence). The CDR3 totals 16 residues. Drawing the rest from reference TRBV7-9 and TRBJ1-4, the complete variable domain is DTGVSQNPRHKITKRGQNVTFRCDPISEHNRLYWYRQTLGQGPEFLTYFQNEAQLEKSRLLSDRFSAERPKGSFSTLEIQRTEQGDSAMYLCASSLEGPVVREKLFFGSGTQLSVL.